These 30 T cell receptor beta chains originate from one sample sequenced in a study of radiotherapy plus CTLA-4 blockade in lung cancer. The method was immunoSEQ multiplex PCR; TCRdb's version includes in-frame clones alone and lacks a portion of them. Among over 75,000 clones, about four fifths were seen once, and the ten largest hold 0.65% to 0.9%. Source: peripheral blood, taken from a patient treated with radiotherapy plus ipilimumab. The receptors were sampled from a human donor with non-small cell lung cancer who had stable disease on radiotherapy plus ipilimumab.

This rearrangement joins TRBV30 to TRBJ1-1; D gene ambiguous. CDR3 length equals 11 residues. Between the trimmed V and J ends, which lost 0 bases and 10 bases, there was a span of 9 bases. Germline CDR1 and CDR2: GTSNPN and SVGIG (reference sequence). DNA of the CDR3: TGTGCCTGGAGTGTTCAGGTGGGAGCTTTCTTT. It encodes CAWSVQVGAFF.

The DNA of the CDR3 is TGTGCCAGCAGCCTACAGTCAAGGGCTTATAATTCACCCCTCCACTTT. It specifies CASSLQSRAYNSPLHF. This chain links TRBV11-1 with TRBJ1-6, with D uncertain. There are 16 residues in the CDR3. Germline V CDR1 and CDR2: SGHAT, FQDESV (reference sequence). The V and J ends lost 5 bases and 4 bases respectively, with 15 bases between them.

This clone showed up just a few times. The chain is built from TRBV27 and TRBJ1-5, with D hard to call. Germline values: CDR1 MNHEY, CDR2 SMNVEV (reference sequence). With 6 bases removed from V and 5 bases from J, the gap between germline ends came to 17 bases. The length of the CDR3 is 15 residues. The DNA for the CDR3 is TGTGCCAGCAGCCAGACTTACCAAGGATATCAGCCCCAGCATTTT. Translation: CASSQTYQGYQPQHF.

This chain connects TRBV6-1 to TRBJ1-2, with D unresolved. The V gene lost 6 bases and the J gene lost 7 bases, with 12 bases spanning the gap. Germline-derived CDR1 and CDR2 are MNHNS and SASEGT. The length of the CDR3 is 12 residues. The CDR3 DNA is TGTGCCAGCAGCCATCGGACGTTTGGCTACACCTTC. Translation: CASSHRTFGYTF.

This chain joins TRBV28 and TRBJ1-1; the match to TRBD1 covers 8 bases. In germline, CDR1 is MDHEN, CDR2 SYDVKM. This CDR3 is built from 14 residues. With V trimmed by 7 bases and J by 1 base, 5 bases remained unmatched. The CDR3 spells CASKRDRTNTEAFF. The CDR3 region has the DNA TGTGCCAGCAAGAGGGACAGGACGAACACTGAAGCTTTCTTT.

This CDR3 is CRKGGSPLHF. The CDR3 DNA is TGCAGAAAGGGGGGATCACCCCTCCACTTT. The chain recombines TRBV29-1 with TRBJ1-6; D possibly corresponds to TRBD1 (6 bases). Germline CDR1 is SQVTM and CDR2 is ANQGSEA. There are 10 residues in the CDR3. Full variable domain (rest looked up from reference TRBV29-1 and TRBJ1-6): SAVISQKPSRDICQRGTSLTIQCQVDSQVTMMFWYRQQPGQSLTLIATANQGSEATYESGFVIDKFPISRPNLTFSTLTVSNMSPEDSSIYLCRKGGSPLHFGNGTRLTVT.

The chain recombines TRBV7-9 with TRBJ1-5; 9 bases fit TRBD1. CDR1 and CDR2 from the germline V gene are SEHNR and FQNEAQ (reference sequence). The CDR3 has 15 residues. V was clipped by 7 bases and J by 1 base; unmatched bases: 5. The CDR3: CASTRTGESNQPQHF. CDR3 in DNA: TGTGCCAGCACAAGGACAGGGGAAAGCAATCAGCCCCAGCATTTT.

CDR3 DNA sequence: TGTGCCAGCTCACTGGGACTAAATCAGCCCCAGCATTTT. Its protein product is CASSLGLNQPQHF. The gene calls are TRBV18 and TRBJ1-5; weak D call: TRBD1 (5 bases). V shed 4 bases and J shed 4 bases, with 8 bases lying between them. There are 13 residues in the CDR3. Germline-derived CDR1 and CDR2 are KGHSH and LQKENI.

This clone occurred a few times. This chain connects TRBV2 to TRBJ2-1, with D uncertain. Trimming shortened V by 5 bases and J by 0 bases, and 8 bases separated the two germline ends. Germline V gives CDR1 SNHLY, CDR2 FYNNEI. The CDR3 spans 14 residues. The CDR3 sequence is CASSTKPSYNEQFF. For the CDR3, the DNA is TGTGCCAGCAGTACAAAACCCTCCTACAATGAGCAGTTCTTC.

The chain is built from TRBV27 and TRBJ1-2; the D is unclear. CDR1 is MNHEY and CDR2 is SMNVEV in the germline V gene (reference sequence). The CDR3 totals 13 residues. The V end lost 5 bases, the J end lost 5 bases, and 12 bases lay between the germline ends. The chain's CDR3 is CASSLRGLYGYTF. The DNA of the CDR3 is TGTGCCAGCAGTCTCCGCGGATTGTATGGCTACACCTTC.

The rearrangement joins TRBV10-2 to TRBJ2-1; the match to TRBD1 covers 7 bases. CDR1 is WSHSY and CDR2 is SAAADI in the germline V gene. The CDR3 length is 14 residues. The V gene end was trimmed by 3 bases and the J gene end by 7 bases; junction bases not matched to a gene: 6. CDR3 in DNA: TGCGCCAGCAGTGATCCGACAGGGCCAAATGAGCAGTTCTTC. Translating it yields CASSDPTGPNEQFF.

In DNA form, the CDR3 reads TGTGCCAGCAGTCCTCGACAGGGGGCTGGTAATTCACCCCTCCACTTT. Translating it yields CASSPRQGAGNSPLHF. The chain uses TRBV11-1 and TRBJ1-6, with 10 positions matching TRBD1. With V trimmed by 6 bases and J by 6 bases, 8 bases remained unmatched. CDR1 is SGHAT, CDR2 FQDESV, per germline (reference sequence). The CDR3 runs 16 residues.

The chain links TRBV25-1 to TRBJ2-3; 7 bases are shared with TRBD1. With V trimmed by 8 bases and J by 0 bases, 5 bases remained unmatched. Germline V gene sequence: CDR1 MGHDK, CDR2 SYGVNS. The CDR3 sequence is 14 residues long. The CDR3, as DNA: TGTGCCAGCGGCATCAGGGGGAGCACAGATACGCAGTATTTT. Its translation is CASGIRGSTDTQYF.

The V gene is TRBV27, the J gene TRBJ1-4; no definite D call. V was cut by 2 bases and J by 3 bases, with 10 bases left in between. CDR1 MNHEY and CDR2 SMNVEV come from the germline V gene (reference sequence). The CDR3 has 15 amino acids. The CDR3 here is CASSLSRSPNEKLFF. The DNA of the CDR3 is TGTGCCAGCAGTTTAAGTCGGAGTCCTAATGAAAAACTGTTTTTT.

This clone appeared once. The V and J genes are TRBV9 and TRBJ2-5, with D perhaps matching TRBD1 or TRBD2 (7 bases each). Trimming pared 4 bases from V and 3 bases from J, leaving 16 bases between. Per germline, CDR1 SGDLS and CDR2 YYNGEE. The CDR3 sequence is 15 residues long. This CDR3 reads CASSPGGGPEETQYF. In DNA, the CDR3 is TGTGCCAGCAGCCCAGGGGGAGGGCCCGAAGAGACCCAGTACTTC.

For the CDR3, the DNA is TGTGCCAGCAGTTACTTTGGACAGGTGAACACTGAAGCTTTCTTT. This codes for CASSYFGQVNTEAFF. The V gene is TRBV6-6, the J gene TRBJ1-1, with TRBD1 identical over 7 bases. This CDR3 spans 15 amino acids. Germline-derived CDR1 and CDR2 are MNHNY and SVGAGI (reference sequence). The J segment lost 0 bases and the V segment lost 1 base, leaving 2 bases of the junction unmatched.

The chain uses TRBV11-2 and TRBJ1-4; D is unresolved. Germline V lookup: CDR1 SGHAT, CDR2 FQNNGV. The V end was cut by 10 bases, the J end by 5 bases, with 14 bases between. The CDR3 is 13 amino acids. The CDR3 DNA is TGTGCCACTGCCCGGGGATTCAATGAAAAACTGTTTTTT. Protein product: CATARGFNEKLFF.

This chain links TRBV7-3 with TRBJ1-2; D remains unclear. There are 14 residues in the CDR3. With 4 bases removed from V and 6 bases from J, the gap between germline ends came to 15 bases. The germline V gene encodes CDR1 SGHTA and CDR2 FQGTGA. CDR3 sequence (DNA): TGTGCCAGCAGCTCTGAGGCCCTGGCAGATGGCTACACCTTC. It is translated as CASSSEALADGYTF.

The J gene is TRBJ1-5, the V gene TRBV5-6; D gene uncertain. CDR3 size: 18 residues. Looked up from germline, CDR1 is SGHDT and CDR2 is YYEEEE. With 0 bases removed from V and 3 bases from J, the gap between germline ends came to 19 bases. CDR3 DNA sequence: TGTGCCAGCAGCTTGGAGGGCGGTGTCGGCGTCCCCAATCAGCCCCAGCATTTT. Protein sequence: CASSLEGGVGVPNQPQHF.

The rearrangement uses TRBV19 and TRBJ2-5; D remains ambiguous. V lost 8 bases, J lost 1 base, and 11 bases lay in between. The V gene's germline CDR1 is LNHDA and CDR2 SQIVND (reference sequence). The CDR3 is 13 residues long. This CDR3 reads CASLGRSQETQYF. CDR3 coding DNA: TGTGCCAGTCTTGGTAGATCCCAAGAGACCCAGTACTTC.

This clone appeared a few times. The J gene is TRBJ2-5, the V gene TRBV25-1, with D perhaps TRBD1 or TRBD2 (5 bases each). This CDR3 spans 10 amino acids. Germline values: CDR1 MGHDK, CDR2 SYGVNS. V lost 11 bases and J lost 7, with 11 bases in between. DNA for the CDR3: TGTGCCGGCTCGAGGGGGACCCAGTACTTC. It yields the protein CAGSRGTQYF.

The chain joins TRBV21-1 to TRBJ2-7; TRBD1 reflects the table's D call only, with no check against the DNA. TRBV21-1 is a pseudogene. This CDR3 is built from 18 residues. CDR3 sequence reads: CASSKFLRWTAKPYEQYF. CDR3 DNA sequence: TGTGCCAGCAGCAAGTTTCTTCGGTGGACAGCAAAACCTTACGAGCAGTACTTC.

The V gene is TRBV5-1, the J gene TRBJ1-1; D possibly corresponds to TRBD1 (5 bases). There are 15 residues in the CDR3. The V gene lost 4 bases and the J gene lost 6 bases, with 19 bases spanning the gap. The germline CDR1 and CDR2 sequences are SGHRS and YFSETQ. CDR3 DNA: TGCGCCAGCAGCAAGGGACGGCCATATAACGCTGAAGCTTTCTTT. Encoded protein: CASSKGRPYNAEAFF.

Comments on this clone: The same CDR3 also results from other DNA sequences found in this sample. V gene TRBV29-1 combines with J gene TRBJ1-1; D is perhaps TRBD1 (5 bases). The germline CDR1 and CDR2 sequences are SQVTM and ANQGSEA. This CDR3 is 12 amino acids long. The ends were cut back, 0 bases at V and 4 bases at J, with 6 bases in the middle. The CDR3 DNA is TGCAGCGTTGAAGACAGGGTCACTGAAGCTTTCTTT. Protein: CSVEDRVTEAFF.

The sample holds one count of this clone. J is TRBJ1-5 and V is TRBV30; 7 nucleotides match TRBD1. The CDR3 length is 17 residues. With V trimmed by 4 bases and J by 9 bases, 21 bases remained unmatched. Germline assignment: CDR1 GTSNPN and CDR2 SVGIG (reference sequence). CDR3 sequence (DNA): TGTGCCTGGATGCCCGCCGGGACAGCCGGAATTTTCTTGCCCCAGCATTTT. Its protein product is CAWMPAGTAGIFLPQHF. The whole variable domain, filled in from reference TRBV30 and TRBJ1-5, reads SQTIHQWPATLVQPVGSPLSLECTVEGTSNPNLYWYRQAAGRGLQLLFYSVGIGQISSEVPQNLSASRPQDRQFILSSKKLLLSDSGFYLCAWMPAGTAGIFLPQHFGDGTRLSIL.

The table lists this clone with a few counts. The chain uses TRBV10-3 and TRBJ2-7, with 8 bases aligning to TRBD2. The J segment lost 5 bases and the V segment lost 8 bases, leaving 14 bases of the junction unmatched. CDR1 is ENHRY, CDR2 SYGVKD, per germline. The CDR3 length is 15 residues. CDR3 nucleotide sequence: TGTGCCATCGGGGAACTAGCGGAGGTGTCTAACGAGCAGTACTTC. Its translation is CAIGELAEVSNEQYF.

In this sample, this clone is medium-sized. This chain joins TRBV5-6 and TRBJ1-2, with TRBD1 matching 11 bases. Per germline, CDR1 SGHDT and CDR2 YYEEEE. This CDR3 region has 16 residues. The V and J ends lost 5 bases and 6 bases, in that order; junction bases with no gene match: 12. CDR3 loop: CASRKTGTGGGDGYTF. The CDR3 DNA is TGTGCCAGCAGAAAAACCGGGACAGGGGGAGGCGATGGCTACACCTTC.

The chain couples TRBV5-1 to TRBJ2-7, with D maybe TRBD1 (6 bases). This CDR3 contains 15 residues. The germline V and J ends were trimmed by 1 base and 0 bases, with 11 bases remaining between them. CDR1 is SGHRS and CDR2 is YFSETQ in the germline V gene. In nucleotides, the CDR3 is TGCGCCAGCAGCTTGACAGGGTTGTCCTCCTACGAGCAGTACTTC. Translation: CASSLTGLSSYEQYF.

This CDR3 reads CASLTDRFNYGYTF. For the CDR3, the DNA is TGTGCCAGCTTAACGGACAGGTTTAACTATGGCTACACCTTC. V is TRBV2 and J is TRBJ1-2, with 7 bases matching TRBD1. This CDR3 spans 14 amino acids. Germline CDR1 and CDR2: SNHLY and FYNNEI. J was trimmed by 1 base and V by 8 bases; bases with no gene match: 7. The full variable domain, its missing parts supplied by reference TRBV2 and TRBJ1-2, is EPEVTQTPSHQVTQMGQEVILRCVPISNHLYFYWYRQILGQKVEFLVSFYNNEISEKSEIFDDQFSVERPDGSNFTLKIRSTKLEDSAMYFCASLTDRFNYGYTFGSGTRLTVV.

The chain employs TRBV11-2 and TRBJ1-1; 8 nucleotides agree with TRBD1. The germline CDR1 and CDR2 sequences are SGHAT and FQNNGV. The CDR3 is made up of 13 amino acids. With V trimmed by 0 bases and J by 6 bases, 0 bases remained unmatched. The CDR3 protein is CASSLDRGPEAFF. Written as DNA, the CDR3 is TGTGCCAGCAGCTTAGACAGGGGGCCTGAAGCTTTCTTT.